Presented here are 18 T cell receptor beta chains from one specimen sequenced in a study of T cell responses to AZD1222 COVID-19 vaccine. Repertoires were generated with immunoSEQ multiplex PCR, while TCRdb's copy carries only in-frame clones and drops some. The sample lists about 120,000 clones; about 90% were seen once. Material: peripheral blood, obtained on day 0 of AZD1222 vaccination. These receptors all come from an adult in good health.

The chain recombines TRBV6-5 with TRBJ1-1; TRBD1 might be the D (5 bases). Trimming removed 6 bases from V and 1 base from J, with 9 bases in between. This CDR3 has 13 residues. Per germline, CDR1 MNHEY and CDR2 SVGAGI. The CDR3 here is CASSVGGNTEAFF. CDR3 coding DNA: TGTGCCAGCAGCGTCGGGGGGAACACTGAAGCTTTCTTT.

This CDR3 reads CASSGAGYGYTF. The CDR3 region has the DNA TGTGCCAGCAGTGGGGCGGGCTATGGCTACACCTTC. The V and J genes are TRBV6-2 or TRBV6-3 and TRBJ1-2, with D possibly matching TRBD1 (5 bases). Germline lookup yields CDR1 MNHEY and CDR2 SVGEGT. The CDR3 has 12 amino acids. The germline V and J ends were trimmed by 5 bases and 4 bases, with 8 bases remaining between them.

The CDR3 DNA follows: TGTGCCAGCAGCTCACAGGAAGAAGCTTTCTTT. Residues: CASSSQEEAFF. The genes are TRBV7-9 and TRBJ1-1, with D tentatively TRBD1 (5 bases). In germline, CDR1 is SEHNR, CDR2 FQNEAQ (reference sequence). V lost 4 bases and J 8 bases, leaving 8 bases between the germline ends. This CDR3 spans 11 amino acids.

The chain carries TRBV5-1 and TRBJ1-1, with TRBD1 matching 7 bases. The CDR3 has 14 amino acids. Germline CDR1 and CDR2: SGHRS and YFSETQ. V lost 0 bases and J lost 2; bases outside the gene matches: 1. CDR3 DNA sequence: TGCGCCAGCAGCTTGGAAGGGGGCAACACTGAAGCTTTCTTT. This sequence encodes CASSLEGGNTEAFF.

The chain employs TRBV30 and TRBJ1-1, with D maybe TRBD1 (5 bases). The V gene's germline CDR1 is GTSNPN and CDR2 SVGIG (reference sequence). V was shortened by 4 bases and J by 0 bases, with 15 bases between the two germline ends. CDR3 length: 15 amino acids. The CDR3 DNA is TGTGCCTGGACTCCCCCGGGGGTTTTGAACACTGAAGCTTTCTTT. The encoded protein is CAWTPPGVLNTEAFF.

In nucleotides, the CDR3 is TGTGCCAGCAGCCCCGGACACCGTAGTAGGGCTGGCTACACCTTC. It yields the protein CASSPGHRSRAGYTF. V gene TRBV3-1 (or the pseudogene TRBV3-2) combines with J gene TRBJ1-2; maybe TRBD1 (5 bases). Per the germline V gene, CDR1 is LGHDT and CDR2 is YNNKEL (reference sequence). Between the trimmed V and J ends, which lost 4 bases and 7 bases, there was a span of 19 bases. The CDR3 has 15 residues.

The chain joins TRBV7-8 to TRBJ2-1, with D uncertain. The ends were cut back, 1 base at V and 7 bases at J, with 11 bases in the middle. There are 14 residues in the CDR3. Germline values: CDR1 SGHVS, CDR2 FQNEAQ. The CDR3 sequence: CASSLGGKANEQFF. The CDR3 coding sequence is TGTGCCAGCAGCTTAGGAGGAAAGGCGAATGAGCAGTTCTTC.

This rearrangement joins TRBV18 to TRBJ2-2; no firm D call. This CDR3 region has 15 residues. V dropped 2 bases and J dropped 2 bases, with 9 bases sitting between them. CDR1 is KGHSH, CDR2 LQKENI, per germline. The CDR3 DNA is TGTGCCAGCTCACCAGCCAGTTTAAACACCGGGGAGCTGTTTTTT. Translated: CASSPASLNTGELFF.

This clone was seen a handful of times. This chain connects TRBV7-8 to TRBJ2-7; D could derive from TRBD1 or TRBD2 (6 bases each). Trimming left V 5 bases short and J 5 bases short, with 16 bases between. Germline CDR1 reads SGHVS; CDR2 reads FQNEAQ. The CDR3 is made up of 14 amino acids. CDR3 DNA: TGTGCCAGCAGCCAGATCGGGGGCAGGGACGAGCAGTACTTC. This encodes CASSQIGGRDEQYF.

The V gene is TRBV3-1 (or the pseudogene TRBV3-2), the J gene TRBJ2-3, with D tentatively TRBD1 (6 bases). Germline V gene lookup returns CDR1 LGHDT and CDR2 YNNKEL (reference sequence). V was clipped by 1 base and J by 3 bases, with 11 bases between them. The CDR3 spans 15 residues. This CDR3 reads CASSQAGHWTDTQYF. Written as DNA, the CDR3 is TGTGCCAGCAGCCAAGCGGGACACTGGACAGATACGCAGTATTTT.

The V and J genes are TRBV7-8 and TRBJ1-6; D is perhaps TRBD1 (5 bases). Trimming took 1 base from V and 9 from J, leaving 13 bases between them. The germline V gene encodes CDR1 SGHVS and CDR2 FQNEAQ. The CDR3 has 15 amino acids. For the CDR3, the DNA is TGTGCCAGCAGCTTAGGACAGTTATTGGGTTCACCCCTCCACTTT. Translating it yields CASSLGQLLGSPLHF.

The chain uses TRBV7-8 and TRBJ2-3; a possible D gene is TRBD2 (5 bases). This CDR3 has 15 residues. Trimming stripped 3 bases from V and 2 bases from J, with 12 bases between. In germline, CDR1 is SGHVS, CDR2 FQNEAQ. For the CDR3, the DNA is TGTGCCAGCAGCTTCCGGGGAATAAACACAGATACGCAGTATTTT. It encodes CASSFRGINTDTQYF.

The chain has TRBV19 and TRBJ1-2; D remains ambiguous. V was cut by 8 bases and J by 0 bases, with 19 bases left in between. The V gene's germline CDR1 is LNHDA and CDR2 SQIVND (reference sequence). This CDR3 comprises 16 residues. CDR3 bases: TGTGCCAGTTCCCGAACTCGAGTCAGAGCTAACTATGGCTACACCTTC. Translated, it gives CASSRTRVRANYGYTF.

The count of this clone is one. The chain carries TRBV2 and TRBJ2-6, with 7 bases identical to TRBD1. The junction had 7 bases not matched to a gene; V was cut back by 11 bases and J by 0 bases. In germline, CDR1 is SNHLY, CDR2 FYNNEI. The CDR3 spans 15 residues. In nucleotides, the CDR3 is TGTGCCGGGGGACAGACTCGCTCTGGGGCCAACGTCCTGACTTTC. This encodes CAGGQTRSGANVLTF. The whole variable domain, remainder taken from reference TRBV2 and TRBJ2-6, is EPEVTQTPSHQVTQMGQEVILRCVPISNHLYFYWYRQILGQKVEFLVSFYNNEISEKSEIFDDQFSVERPDGSNFTLKIRSTKLEDSAMYFCAGGQTRSGANVLTFGAGSRLTVL.

V usage is TRBV9 and J usage is TRBJ2-7; a possible D gene is TRBD2 (5 bases). From germline, CDR1 is SGDLS and CDR2 YYNGEE. The CDR3 length is 15 residues. Trimming cost V 0 bases and J 4 bases, with 14 bases left between them. The CDR3 region has the DNA TGTGCCAGCAGCGTAGGTTGGATAGCGACGTACGAGCAGTACTTC. This codes for CASSVGWIATYEQYF.

This chain connects TRBV4-2 to TRBJ1-2, with 8 bases aligning to TRBD1. Germline V gene data show CDR1 as LGHNA and CDR2 as YNFKEQ. The CDR3 has 16 residues. J was trimmed by 8 bases and V by 0 bases; bases with no gene match: 11. The CDR3 reads CASSQDFAGGLWGYTF. CDR3 nucleotide sequence: TGTGCCAGCAGCCAAGATTTTGCAGGGGGCTTGTGGGGCTACACCTTC.

This chain links TRBV16 with TRBJ2-2, with D tentatively TRBD1 (5 bases). CDR3 length: 13 amino acids. Trimming left V 6 bases short and J 5 bases short, with 10 bases between. Per germline, CDR1 KGHSY and CDR2 FQNENV. The CDR3 DNA is TGTGCCAGCAGTATGACAGAGACCGGGGAGCTGTTTTTT. Translated, it gives CASSMTETGELFF.

This clone was detected only once. The rearrangement uses TRBV27 and TRBJ2-1; D uncertain. Between the trimmed V and J ends, which lost 0 bases and 4 bases, there was a span of 7 bases. The length of the CDR3 is 14 residues. Looked up from germline, CDR1 is MNHEY and CDR2 is SMNVEV (reference sequence). In DNA, the CDR3 is TGTGCCAGCAGTTTATCGCCCTTATACAATGAGCAGTTCTTC. This codes for CASSLSPLYNEQFF.